Below are 23 T cell receptor beta chains sequenced from a single sample in a study of CD8+ T cells in alopecia areata. Extracted RNA was reverse transcribed into cDNA, the sequencing template. Profiled with immunoSEQ multiplex PCR; TCRdb holds only in-frame clones, not every one. The table has about 120,000 clones, less than 70% seen once. Described treatment: oral pan-JAK inhibitor, 5-10 mg twice daily. The sample here was CD4+ T cells sorted from blood, taken at week 24, from a patient treated with tofacitinib. The receptors here all came from a human donor with alopecia areata.

A few counts support this clone. The genes are TRBV30 and TRBJ2-4; 8 nucleotides line up with TRBD1. Germline V gene lookup returns CDR1 GTSNPN and CDR2 SVGIG (reference sequence). The CDR3 sequence is 14 residues long. V trimming: 5 bases; J trimming: 9 bases; junction bases outside the gene matches: 12. The CDR3 DNA reads as TGTGCCTGGGCCACGACAGGGGTTCTCGGCATTCAGTACTTC. Its translation: CAWATTGVLGIQYF.

This rearrangement joins TRBV7-9 to TRBJ2-1; D gene uncertain. Deletions cut 1 base from V and 14 bases from J, with 9 bases between. The CDR3 runs 11 residues. Germline values: CDR1 SEHNR, CDR2 FQNEAQ (reference sequence). CDR3 sequence (DNA): TGTGCCAGCAGCTTAGAGCAGGCGAAGTTCTTC. This encodes CASSLEQAKFF.

The chain uses TRBV11-2 and TRBJ1-1; D is perhaps TRBD1 (5 bases). CDR1 is SGHAT and CDR2 is FQNNGV in the germline V gene. The V end lost 2 bases, the J end lost 1 base, and 5 bases lay between the germline ends. There are 13 residues in the CDR3. Here the CDR3 DNA reads TGTGCCAGCAGCTTACAGGGGAACACTGAAGCTTTCTTT. It translates to CASSLQGNTEAFF.

The chain combines TRBV2 with TRBJ1-4, with 7 bases aligning to TRBD1. Germline values: CDR1 SNHLY, CDR2 FYNNEI. V trimming: 7 bases; J trimming: 8 bases; junction bases outside the gene matches: 7. The CDR3 is 13 residues long. Here the CDR3 reads CASTRGGSEKLFF. The DNA for the CDR3 is TGTGCCAGCACCAGGGGGGGTAGCGAAAAACTGTTTTTT.

This clone was seen a handful of times. V usage is TRBV29-1 and J usage is TRBJ2-1; either TRBD1 or TRBD2 may fit D (7 bases each). Germline CDR1 and CDR2: SQVTM and ANQGSEA. The CDR3 totals 16 residues. The V end lost 4 bases, the J end lost 6 bases, and 22 bases lay between the germline ends. CDR3 sequence: CSVAFSSGGAFNEQFF. CDR3 bases: TGCAGCGTTGCTTTCTCCTCAGGGGGGGCCTTCAATGAGCAGTTCTTC.

V gene TRBV14 combines with J gene TRBJ1-2, with D tentatively TRBD1 (5 bases). The CDR3 covers 19 residues. Trimming cost V 0 bases and J 6 bases, with 26 bases left between them. The germline gives CDR1 SGHDN, CDR2 FVKESK. The CDR3 DNA sequence: TGTGCCAGCAGCCAAGAACAGGAACAGGCAAAACCCGGACCGCATGGCTACACCTTC. Translation gives CASSQEQEQAKPGPHGYTF.

This clone was observed a handful of times. The gene calls are TRBV27 and TRBJ1-3, with 7 positions matching TRBD1. The CDR3 extends over 15 amino acids. V was clipped by 5 bases and J by 3 bases; unmatched bases: 7. CDR1 and CDR2 (germline): MNHEY, SMNVEV (reference sequence). The CDR3 region is CASSAEGAGGNTIYF. The CDR3 nucleotides read TGTGCCAGCAGTGCAGAGGGGGCCGGTGGAAACACCATATATTTT.

V is TRBV5-1 and J is TRBJ1-2; D unclear. V lost 0 bases and J lost 8, with 8 bases in between. Germline V gene lookup returns CDR1 SGHRS and CDR2 YFSETQ. The CDR3 sequence is 12 residues long. The CDR3 DNA is TGCGCCAGCAGCTTGGAAGGGAACGGCTACACCTTC. Its protein is CASSLEGNGYTF.

This clone turned up a few times. The V call is TRBV29-1, the J call TRBJ2-1; tentative D call: TRBD1 (7 bases). Trimming stripped 0 bases from V and 0 bases from J, with 12 bases between. Germline loops: CDR1 SQVTM, CDR2 ANQGSEA. The CDR3 extends over 16 amino acids. CDR3 residues: CSVEDRRGPSYNEQFF. The CDR3 bases are TGCAGCGTTGAAGATCGGAGGGGGCCCTCCTACAATGAGCAGTTCTTC.

This clone turned up a few times. The chain combines TRBV7-2 with TRBJ2-5, with D hard to call. This CDR3 has 13 amino acids. V lost 2 bases and J lost 4, with 8 bases in between. CDR1 SGHTA and CDR2 FQGNSA come from the germline V gene. In DNA, the CDR3 is TGTGCCAGCAGCTTATTTCCCCGAGAGACCCAGTACTTC. Its protein product is CASSLFPRETQYF.

The V gene is TRBV29-1, the J gene TRBJ1-2; TRBD1 is a possible D gene (5 bases). Looked up from germline, CDR1 is SQVTM and CDR2 is ANQGSEA. V lost 4 bases to trimming and J lost 9 bases, with 15 bases between them. The CDR3 is 12 amino acids. This chain's CDR3 is CSVGARDRSYTF. CDR3 sequence (DNA): TGCAGCGTTGGGGCCAGGGATCGAAGCTACACCTTC.

This clone has a handful of counts. The chain employs TRBV19 and TRBJ1-3; D ambiguous. The CDR3 spans 14 residues. The V end lost 8 bases, the J end lost 4 bases, and 15 bases lay between the germline ends. Looked up from germline, CDR1 is LNHDA and CDR2 is SQIVND (reference sequence). This CDR3 is CASGERTKGNTIYF. DNA for the CDR3: TGTGCCAGTGGAGAACGGACTAAAGGAAACACCATATATTTT. The variable domain in full, completed from reference TRBV19 and TRBJ1-3, reads DGGITQSPKYLFRKEGQNVTLSCEQNLNHDAMYWYRQDPGQGLRLIYYSQIVNDFQKGDIAEGYSVSREKKESFPLTVTSAQKNPTAFYLCASGERTKGNTIYFGEGSWLTVV.

This chain links TRBV5-4 with TRBJ1-2; tentatively, D is TRBD1 (5 bases). Germline-derived CDR1 and CDR2 are SGHNT and YYREEE (reference sequence). Trimming cost V 2 bases and J 2 bases, with 7 bases left between them. The CDR3 totals 13 residues. The CDR3 is CASSFDRNYGYTF. The CDR3 DNA sequence: TGTGCCAGCAGCTTCGACAGAAACTATGGCTACACCTTC.

The chain joins TRBV4-2 to TRBJ2-2, with D hard to call. The CDR3 loop spans 14 amino acids. Germline CDR1 reads LGHNA; CDR2 reads YNFKEQ. Trimming removed 1 base from V and 7 bases from J, with 10 bases in between. The CDR3 bases are TGTGCCAGCAGCCAAGCCTATGTTGGCGGGGAGCTGTTTTTT. Protein sequence: CASSQAYVGGELFF.

This chain links TRBV10-3 with TRBJ1-2, with D perhaps matching TRBD1 (5 bases). The CDR3 runs 13 residues. Germline loops: CDR1 ENHRY, CDR2 SYGVKD. V gave up 4 bases and J gave up 4 bases, with 10 bases separating them. Written as DNA, the CDR3 is TGTGCCATCAGTGCAGGGAACGGCTATGGCTACACCTTC. Its translation: CAISAGNGYGYTF.

There are many counts of this clone. The chain is built from TRBV5-1 and TRBJ2-7; 7 positions agree with TRBD2. Per germline, CDR1 SGHRS and CDR2 YFSETQ. This CDR3 is 13 amino acids long. V lost 4 bases to trimming and J lost 6 bases; unmatched junction nucleotides: 7. DNA of the CDR3: TGCGCCAGCAGCCCAAGCCCGGGGGGCGAGCAGTACTTC. Protein: CASSPSPGGEQYF.

V usage is TRBV7-2 and J usage is TRBJ1-6; D gene unclear. The CDR3 has 12 residues. Germline CDR1 reads SGHTA; CDR2 reads FQGNSA. Trimming pared 0 bases from V and 11 bases from J, leaving 5 bases between. The DNA for the CDR3 is TGTGCCAGCAGCTTAGCTATGGCACCCCTCCACTTT. Its protein is CASSLAMAPLHF.

The V gene is TRBV27, the J gene TRBJ2-5; 8 bases match TRBD2. The V gene's germline CDR1 is MNHEY and CDR2 SMNVEV (reference sequence). The CDR3 is 14 residues long. With 8 bases clipped from V and 3 bases from J, the junction kept 8 bases outside the gene matches. CDR3 coding DNA: TGTGCCAGCGGTGAGGGACTAGACAAAGAGACCCAGTACTTC. Protein: CASGEGLDKETQYF.

The chain couples TRBV2 to TRBJ2-7; D is undetermined. The CDR3 is made up of 12 amino acids. V dropped 8 bases and J dropped 1 base, with 9 bases sitting between them. Germline V gene data show CDR1 as SNHLY and CDR2 as FYNNEI. CDR3: CASGVLSYEQYF. CDR3 nucleotide sequence: TGTGCCAGCGGGGTGTTATCCTACGAGCAGTACTTC.

V and J are TRBV30 and TRBJ1-2, with D possibly matching TRBD1 (6 bases). This CDR3 is 13 amino acids long. Germline V gives CDR1 GTSNPN, CDR2 SVGIG (reference sequence). V was cut by 0 bases and J by 1 base, with 6 bases left in between. CDR3 nucleotides: TGTGCCTGGAGTGTGGACAGTAACTATGGCTACACCTTC. Encoded protein: CAWSVDSNYGYTF.

This clone was counted a few times. The J gene is TRBJ1-1, the V gene TRBV7-2; TRBD1 might be the D (6 bases). This CDR3 has 15 residues. CDR1 and CDR2 from the germline V gene are SGHTA and FQGNSA. Trimming removed 2 bases from V and 2 bases from J, with 12 bases in between. The CDR3 nucleotides read TGTGCCAGCAGCTTATGGGCAGGGGAAAACACTGAAGCTTTCTTT. Encoded protein: CASSLWAGENTEAFF.

The chain is built from TRBV5-1 and TRBJ1-6; tentatively, D is TRBD1 (6 bases). Germline V lookup: CDR1 SGHRS, CDR2 YFSETQ. Trimming shortened V by 4 bases and J by 13 bases, and 15 bases separated the two germline ends. CDR3 length: 13 amino acids. CDR3 sequence reads: CASSTNRESPLHF. CDR3 nucleotides: TGCGCCAGCAGCACCAACAGGGAATCGCCCCTCCACTTT.

This clone was picked up a small number of times. CDR3 region: CASSIEGGPQHF. CDR3 in DNA: TGTGCCAGTAGTATAGAAGGAGGGCCCCAGCATTTT. The rearrangement joins TRBV19 to TRBJ1-5; unclear D gene. Deletions cut 0 bases from V and 9 bases from J, with 6 bases between. This CDR3 comprises 12 residues. Per the germline V gene, CDR1 is LNHDA and CDR2 is SQIVND (reference sequence).